The next 10 T cell receptor beta chains were all read from a single sample in a study of T cells after yellow fever vaccination. TCRdb ran MiXCR on the 5' RACE reads and lists one entry per CDR3 protein. The sample includes a few hundred thousand distinct CDR3 sequences, over 3.5% of them seen just once. Sequenced here: PBMCs, sampled 5 days after the yellow fever booster vaccination. The receptors originated from a man between 18 and 29 years old who received the YFV17D yellow fever vaccine.

This clonotype was counted ten times or more. The chain uses TRBV29-1 and TRBJ2-7; the D gene is possibly TRBD1 (5 bases). This CDR3 comprises 15 residues. CDR1 and CDR2 (germline): SQVTM, ANQGSEA. Trimming took 0 bases from V and 0 from J, leaving 12 bases between them. Here the CDR3 DNA reads TGCAGCGTTGAAGAGGCCACAGGAGTCTCCTACGAGCAGTACTTC. Translated, it gives CSVEEATGVSYEQYF.

This clonotype was seen a handful of times. CDR3 bases: TGTGCCAGCTCACCCCCAGAGGGGCGATATGGCTACACCTTC. Protein sequence: CASSPPEGRYGYTF. This chain uses TRBV18 with TRBJ1-2, with D possibly matching TRBD1 (5 bases). CDR1 and CDR2 (germline): KGHSH, LQKENI. This CDR3 region has 14 residues. Trimming pared 3 bases from V and 5 bases from J, leaving 13 bases between.

The V gene is TRBV7-6, the J gene TRBJ2-2; 10 nucleotides line up with TRBD1. This CDR3 comprises 15 residues. Germline trimming cut 5 bases from V and 6 bases from J; bases unmatched to any gene: 6. The V gene's germline CDR1 is SGHVS and CDR2 FNYEAQ. CDR3 DNA sequence: TGTGCCAGCAGCCAGGACAGGGGGTTCGCCGGGGAGCTGTTTTTT. Translated: CASSQDRGFAGELFF.

This clonotype was observed a handful of times. The genes are TRBV4-3 and TRBJ2-1; D is unresolved. Germline assignment: CDR1 LGHNA and CDR2 YSLEER. The CDR3 sequence is 16 residues long. V was clipped by 4 bases and J by 8 bases, with 21 bases between them. The CDR3 protein is CASSLSGLMAADEQFF. CDR3 coding DNA: TGCGCCAGCAGCCTCTCGGGTCTCATGGCCGCGGATGAGCAGTTCTTC.

This chain connects TRBV20-1 to TRBJ2-7, with D maybe TRBD2 (5 bases). The CDR3 spans 13 residues. V gave up 0 bases and J gave up 9 bases, with 15 bases separating them. Germline V CDR1 and CDR2: DFQATT, SNEGSKA (reference sequence). In nucleotides, the CDR3 is TGCAGTGCTAGAGATTCCGGGGTATGGGGGCAGTACTTC. Translation: CSARDSGVWGQYF.

The rearrangement joins TRBV6-6 to TRBJ2-2; tentatively, D is TRBD1 or TRBD2 (5 bases each). Trimming took off 9 bases at V and 1 base at J, with 18 bases between the two ends. The CDR3 is 16 residues long. Germline V gene lookup returns CDR1 MNHNY and CDR2 SVGAGI (reference sequence). CDR3 residues: CASSDYGALNTGELFF. The DNA for the CDR3 is TGTGCCAGTTCAGATTACGGGGCCCTGAACACCGGGGAGCTGTTTTTT.

This clonotype turned up a few times. CDR3 region: CASSPSGTGGPGELFF. The DNA for the CDR3 is TGCGCCAGCAGCCCCTCCGGGACAGGGGGCCCCGGGGAGCTGTTTTTT. The chain is built from TRBV4-1 and TRBJ2-2, with 12 nucleotides matching TRBD1. This CDR3 comprises 16 residues. Germline V CDR1 and CDR2: MGHRA, YSYEKL. V shed 4 bases and J 6 bases; nucleotides not matched to a gene: 6.

In this sample, this clonotype turned up many times. The rearrangement joins TRBV12-3 or TRBV12-4 to TRBJ2-2; 8 bases align to TRBD2. There are 15 residues in the CDR3. The ends lost 7 bases at V and 1 base at J; junction bases unmatched: 5. The CDR3 spells CASTQGTRNTGELFF. The DNA for the CDR3 is TGTGCCAGCACCCAGGGGACTAGGAACACCGGGGAGCTGTTTTTT.

This clonotype was counted at least ten times. This chain uses TRBV5-1 with TRBJ1-1, with a weak D call TRBD1 (5 bases). There are 15 residues in the CDR3. Germline loops: CDR1 SGHRS, CDR2 YFSETQ. V lost 1 base, J lost 1 base, and 11 bases lay in between. In DNA form, the CDR3 reads TGCGCCAGCAGCTTGTTCGCAGGGTCGAACACTGAAGCTTTCTTT. Amino acids: CASSLFAGSNTEAFF.

This clonotype was recorded at least ten times. The CDR3 coding sequence is TGCAGTGCCTCGGACAGGGGGAGGCACATTCAGTACTTC. Its translation: CSASDRGRHIQYF. V and J are TRBV20-1 and TRBJ2-4, with 10 bases aligning to TRBD1. V shed 6 bases, J shed 8 bases, and the junction held 7 bases outside the gene matches. CDR3 length: 13 residues. Germline values: CDR1 DFQATT, CDR2 SNEGSKA (reference sequence).